These T cell receptor beta chains were read from a single sample in a study of CD8+CD57+ T cells in acquired aplastic anemia. TCRdb reprocessed the reads with MiXCR, giving one entry per CDR3 protein. The repertoire holds just over 150,000 distinct CDR3 sequences, with about 50% as singletons. The sequenced sample was sorted CD4+, CD8+, or CD8+CD57+ T cells (not recorded which) from PBMCs. The receptors originated from a human donor with aplastic anemia. CDR3s leave out the opening cysteine and the closing phenylalanine or tryptophan.

>TRBV5-5
ASSFAIGTSRSEQY
>TRBV19
ASSIWGPGNEQF
>TRBV20-1
SASLTNQPQH
>TRBV10-3
AISESFNRARNTEAF
>TRBV29-1
SVDGIRGQLETQY
>TRBV6-4
ASSDSTGGPHNEQF
>TRBV29-1
SVARSSTEAF
>TRBV20-1
SASKPGTSSYNEQF
>TRBV25-1
ASSESGGKETQY
>TRBV10-3
ATSRAGEYGYT
>TRBV7-9
ASSLAGGATYERY
>TRBV10-1
ADHPQGLGPVVDQPQH
>TRBV9
ASSPQASPYEQY
>TRBV20-1
SADGLSYT
>TRBV20-1
SATLTGGGTEAF
>TRBV12-3/TRBV12-4
ASSFGGGIAF
>TRBV29-1
SAGPSAATDTQY
>TRBV7-2
ASSLFLGPPRTEAF
>TRBV25-1
ASSEWTVKRSGANVLT
>TRBV9
ASSSWGKTDTQY